This T cell receptor (beta chain) was sequenced for a study of graft-versus-host responses after intestinal transplantation. Overall study context: Each recipient received a multivisceral, liver-intestinal, or isolated intestinal graft.

A remark on this clone: Its antigen is undetermined.

This table comes from immunoSEQ multiplex PCR, and its TCRdb copy is limited to in-frame clones, with some not included. The data show about 50,000 clones, roughly 91% seen once. V lost 4 bases and J lost 2, with 21 bases in between. CDR3 size: 17 residues. Germline values: CDR1 MGHRA, CDR2 YSYEKL. The receptor was isolated from a human donor who was the organ donor for an intestinal transplant. This chain joins TRBV4-1 and TRBJ2-7; tentatively, D is TRBD1 or TRBD2 (7 bases each). Sequences were derived from unstimulated CD4+ T cells sorted from spleen or lymph node cells, sampled before transplant. The CDR3 here is CASSPPIRGRAPYEQYF. The CDR3 nucleotides read TGCGCCAGCAGCCCCCCGATCAGGGGGAGGGCCCCCTACGAGCAGTACTTC.